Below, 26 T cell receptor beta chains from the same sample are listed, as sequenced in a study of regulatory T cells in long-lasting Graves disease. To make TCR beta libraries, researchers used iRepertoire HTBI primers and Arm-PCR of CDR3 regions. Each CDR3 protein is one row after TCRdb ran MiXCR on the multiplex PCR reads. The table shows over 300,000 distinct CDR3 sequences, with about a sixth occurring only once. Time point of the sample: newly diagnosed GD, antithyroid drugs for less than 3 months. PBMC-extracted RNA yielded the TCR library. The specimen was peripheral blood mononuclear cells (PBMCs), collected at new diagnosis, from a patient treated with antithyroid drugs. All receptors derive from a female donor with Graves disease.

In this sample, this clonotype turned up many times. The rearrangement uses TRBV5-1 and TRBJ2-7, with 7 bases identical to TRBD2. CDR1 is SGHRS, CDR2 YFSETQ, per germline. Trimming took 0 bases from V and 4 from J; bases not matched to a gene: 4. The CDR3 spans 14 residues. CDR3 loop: CASSLDLGGYEQYF. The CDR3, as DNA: TGCGCCAGCAGCTTGGATCTGGGGGGGTACGAGCAGTACTTC. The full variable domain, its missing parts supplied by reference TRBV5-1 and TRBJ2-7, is KAGVTQTPRYLIKTRGQQVTLSCSPISGHRSVSWYQQTPGQGLQFLFEYFSETQRNKGNFPGRFSGRQFSNSRSEMNVSTLELGDSALYLCASSLDLGGYEQYFGPGTRLTVT.

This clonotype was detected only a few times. This chain's CDR3 is CATSTTSWGYGYTF. The CDR3 region has the DNA TGTGCCACCAGCACCACCAGCTGGGGGTATGGCTACACCTTC. The chain carries TRBV15 and TRBJ1-2, with a possible D match to TRBD1 (5 bases). V lost 4 bases, J lost 5 bases, and 14 bases lay in between. Germline assignment: CDR1 LNHNV and CDR2 YYDKDF (reference sequence). The CDR3 is 14 residues long.

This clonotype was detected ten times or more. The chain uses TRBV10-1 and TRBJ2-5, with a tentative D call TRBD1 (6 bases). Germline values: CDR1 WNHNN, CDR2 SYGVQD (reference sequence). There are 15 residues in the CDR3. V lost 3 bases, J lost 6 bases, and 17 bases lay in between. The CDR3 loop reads CASSDGTTTGKTQYF. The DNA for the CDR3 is TGCGCCAGCAGTGATGGGACAACCACCGGGAAGACCCAGTACTTC.

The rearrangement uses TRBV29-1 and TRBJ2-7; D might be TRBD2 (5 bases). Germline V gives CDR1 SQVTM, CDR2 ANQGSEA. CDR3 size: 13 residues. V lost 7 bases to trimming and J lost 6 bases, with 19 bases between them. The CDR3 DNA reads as TGCAGCGCTTCGTCTAGCCTTAATAGCGAGCAGTACTTC. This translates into CSASSSLNSEQYF.

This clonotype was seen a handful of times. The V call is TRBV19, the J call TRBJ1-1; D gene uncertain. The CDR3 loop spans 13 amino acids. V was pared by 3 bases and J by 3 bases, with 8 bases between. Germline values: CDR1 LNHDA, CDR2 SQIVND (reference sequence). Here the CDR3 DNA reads TGTGCCAGTAGTATGAGGGCGGACACTGAAGCTTTCTTT. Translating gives CASSMRADTEAFF.

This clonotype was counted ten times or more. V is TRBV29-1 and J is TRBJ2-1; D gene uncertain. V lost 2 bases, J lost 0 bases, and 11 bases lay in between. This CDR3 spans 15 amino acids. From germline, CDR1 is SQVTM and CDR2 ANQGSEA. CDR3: CSVESGKSSYNEQFF. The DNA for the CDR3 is TGCAGCGTTGAATCTGGGAAAAGCTCCTACAATGAGCAGTTCTTC.

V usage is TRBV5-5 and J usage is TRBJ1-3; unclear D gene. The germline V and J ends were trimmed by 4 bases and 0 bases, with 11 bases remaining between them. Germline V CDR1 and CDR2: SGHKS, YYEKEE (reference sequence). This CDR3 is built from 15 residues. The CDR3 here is CASSPDPNSGNTIYF. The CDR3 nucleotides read TGTGCCAGCAGCCCCGATCCAAACTCTGGAAACACCATATATTTT.

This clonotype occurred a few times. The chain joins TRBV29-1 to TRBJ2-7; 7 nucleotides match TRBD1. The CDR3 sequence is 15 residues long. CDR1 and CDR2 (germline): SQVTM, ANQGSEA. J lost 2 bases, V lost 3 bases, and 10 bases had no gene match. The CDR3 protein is CSVEIAGQVTYEQYF. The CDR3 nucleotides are TGCAGCGTTGAGATAGCCGGACAGGTAACCTACGAGCAGTACTTC.

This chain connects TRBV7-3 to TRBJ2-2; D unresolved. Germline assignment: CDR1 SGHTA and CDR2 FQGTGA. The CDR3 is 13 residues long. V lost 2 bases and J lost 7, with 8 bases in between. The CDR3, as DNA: TGTGCCAGCAGCTTATTAGTCCACGGGGAGCTGTTTTTT. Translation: CASSLLVHGELFF.

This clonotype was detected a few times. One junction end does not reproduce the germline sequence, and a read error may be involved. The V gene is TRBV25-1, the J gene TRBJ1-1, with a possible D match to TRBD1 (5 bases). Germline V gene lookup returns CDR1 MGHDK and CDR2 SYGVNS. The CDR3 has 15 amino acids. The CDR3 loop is CASSESRGAGTGAFF. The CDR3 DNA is TGTGCCAGCAGTGAATCTCGGGGCGCGGGGACTGGAGCTTTCTTT. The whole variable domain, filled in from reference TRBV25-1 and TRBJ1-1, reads EADIYQTPRYLVIGTGKKITLECSQTMGHDKMYWYQQDPGMELHLIHYSYGVNSTEKGDLSSESTVSRIRTEHFPLTLESARPSHTSQYLCASSESRGAGTGAFFGQGTRLTVV.

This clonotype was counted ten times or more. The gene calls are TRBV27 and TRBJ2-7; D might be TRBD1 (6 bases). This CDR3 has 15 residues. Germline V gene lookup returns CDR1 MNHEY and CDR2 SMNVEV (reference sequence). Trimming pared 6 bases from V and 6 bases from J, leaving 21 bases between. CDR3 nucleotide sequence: TGTGCCAGCAGCAACACCGGGACATACTCGATCGAGCAGTACTTC. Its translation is CASSNTGTYSIEQYF.

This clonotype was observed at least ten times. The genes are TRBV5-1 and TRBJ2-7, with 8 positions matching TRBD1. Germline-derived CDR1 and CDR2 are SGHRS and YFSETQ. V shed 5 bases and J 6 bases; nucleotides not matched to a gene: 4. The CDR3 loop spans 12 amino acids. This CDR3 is CASSWTGPEQYF. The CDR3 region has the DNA TGCGCCAGCAGTTGGACAGGGCCCGAGCAGTACTTC. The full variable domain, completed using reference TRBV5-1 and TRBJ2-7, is KAGVTQTPRYLIKTRGQQVTLSCSPISGHRSVSWYQQTPGQGLQFLFEYFSETQRNKGNFPGRFSGRQFSNSRSEMNVSTLELGDSALYLCASSWTGPEQYFGPGTRLTVT.

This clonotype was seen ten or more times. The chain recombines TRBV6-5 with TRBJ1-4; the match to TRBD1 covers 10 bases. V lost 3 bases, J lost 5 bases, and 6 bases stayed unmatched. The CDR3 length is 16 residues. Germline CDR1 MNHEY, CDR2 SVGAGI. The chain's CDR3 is CASSYMPGQGNEKLFF. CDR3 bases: TGTGCCAGCAGTTATATGCCGGGACAGGGGAATGAAAAACTGTTTTTT.

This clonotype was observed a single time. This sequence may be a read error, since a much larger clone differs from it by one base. Here the CDR3 reads CTSSFSGSGSYEQYF. CDR3 in DNA: TGTACCAGCAGTTTTAGCGGGTCTGGGTCCTACGAGCAGTACTTC. The chain carries TRBV27 and TRBJ2-7, with TRBD2 matching over 7 bases. CDR1 is MNHEY and CDR2 is SMNVEV in the germline V gene (reference sequence). This CDR3 is built from 15 residues.

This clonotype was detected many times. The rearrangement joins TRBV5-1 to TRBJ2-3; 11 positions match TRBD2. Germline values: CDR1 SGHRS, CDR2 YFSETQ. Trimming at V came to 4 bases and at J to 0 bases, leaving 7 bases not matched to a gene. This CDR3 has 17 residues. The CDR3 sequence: CASSPVSGRASTDTQYF. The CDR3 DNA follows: TGCGCCAGCAGCCCAGTTAGCGGGAGGGCTAGCACAGATACGCAGTATTTT.

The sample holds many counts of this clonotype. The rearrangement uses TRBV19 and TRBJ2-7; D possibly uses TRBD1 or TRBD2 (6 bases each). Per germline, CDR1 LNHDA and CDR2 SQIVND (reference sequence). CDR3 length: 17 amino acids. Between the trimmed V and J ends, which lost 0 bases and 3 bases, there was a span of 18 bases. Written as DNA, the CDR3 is TGTGCCAGTAGTATAGATCGGTTTGGCGGAGGGGGCTACGAGCAGTACTTC. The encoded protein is CASSIDRFGGGGYEQYF. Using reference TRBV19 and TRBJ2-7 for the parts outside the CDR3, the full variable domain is DGGITQSPKYLFRKEGQNVTLSCEQNLNHDAMYWYRQDPGQGLRLIYYSQIVNDFQKGDIAEGYSVSREKKESFPLTVTSAQKNPTAFYLCASSIDRFGGGGYEQYFGPGTRLTVT.

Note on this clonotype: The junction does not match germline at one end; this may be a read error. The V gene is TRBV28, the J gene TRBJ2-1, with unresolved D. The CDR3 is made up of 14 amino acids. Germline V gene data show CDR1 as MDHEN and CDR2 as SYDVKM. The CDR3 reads CASTGLESYDEQFF. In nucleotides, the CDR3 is TGTGCCAGCACCGGGCTAGAATCCTACGATGAGCAGTTCTTC. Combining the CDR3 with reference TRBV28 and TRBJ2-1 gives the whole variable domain DVKVTQSSRYLVKRTGEKVFLECVQDMDHENMFWYRQDPGLGLRLIYFSYDVKMKEKGDIPEGYSVSREKKERFSLILESASTNQTSMYLCASTGLESYDEQFFGPGTRLTVL.

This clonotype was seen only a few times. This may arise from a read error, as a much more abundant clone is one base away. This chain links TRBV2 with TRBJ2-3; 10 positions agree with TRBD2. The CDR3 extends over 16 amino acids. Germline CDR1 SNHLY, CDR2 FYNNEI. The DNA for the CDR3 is TGTGCCAGCGGTGAACGAGGACTAGCGGGCACAGATACGCAGTATTTT. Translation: CASGERGLAGTDTQYF.

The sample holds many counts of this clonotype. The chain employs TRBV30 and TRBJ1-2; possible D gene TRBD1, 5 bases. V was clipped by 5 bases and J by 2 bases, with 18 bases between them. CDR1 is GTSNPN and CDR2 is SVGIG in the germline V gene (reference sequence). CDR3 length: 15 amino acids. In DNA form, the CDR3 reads TGTGCCTGGCGTACGGGACGGCCGAGCAACTATGGCTACACCTTC. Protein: CAWRTGRPSNYGYTF. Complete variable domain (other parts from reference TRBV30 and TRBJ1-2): SQTIHQWPATLVQPVGSPLSLECTVEGTSNPNLYWYRQAAGRGLQLLFYSVGIGQISSEVPQNLSASRPQDRQFILSSKKLLLSDSGFYLCAWRTGRPSNYGYTFGSGTRLTVV.

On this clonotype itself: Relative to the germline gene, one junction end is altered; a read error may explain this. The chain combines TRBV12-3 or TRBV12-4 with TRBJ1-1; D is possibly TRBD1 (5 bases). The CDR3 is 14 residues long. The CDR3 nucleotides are TGTGCCAGCAGTTTTCCGGGGCGGAACACTGAAGCTTCCTTT. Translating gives CASSFPGRNTEASF.

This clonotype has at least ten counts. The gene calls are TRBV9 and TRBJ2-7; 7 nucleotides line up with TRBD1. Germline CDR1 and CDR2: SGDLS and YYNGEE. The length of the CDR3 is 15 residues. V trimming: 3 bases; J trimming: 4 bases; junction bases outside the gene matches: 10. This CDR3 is CASSASGGQGYEQYF. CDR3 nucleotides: TGTGCCAGCAGCGCCTCAGGGGGACAAGGGTACGAGCAGTACTTC.

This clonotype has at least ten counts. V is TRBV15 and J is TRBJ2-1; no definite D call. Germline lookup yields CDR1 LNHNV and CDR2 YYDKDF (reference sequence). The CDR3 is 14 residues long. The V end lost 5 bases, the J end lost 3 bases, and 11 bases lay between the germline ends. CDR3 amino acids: CATSARTVYNEQFF. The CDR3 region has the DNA TGTGCCACCAGCGCGCGAACGGTCTACAATGAGCAGTTCTTC.

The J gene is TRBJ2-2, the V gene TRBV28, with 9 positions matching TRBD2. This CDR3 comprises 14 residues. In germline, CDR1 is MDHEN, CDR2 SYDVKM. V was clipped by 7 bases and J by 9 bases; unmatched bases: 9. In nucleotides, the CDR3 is TGTGCCAGCACCAGCGGGGGGCCTTCCAGGGAGCTGTTTTTT. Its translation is CASTSGGPSRELFF.

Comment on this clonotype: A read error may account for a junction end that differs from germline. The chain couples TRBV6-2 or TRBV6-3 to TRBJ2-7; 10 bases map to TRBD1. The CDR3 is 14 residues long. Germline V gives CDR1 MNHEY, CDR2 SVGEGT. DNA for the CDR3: TGCGCCAGCAACCTGGGACAGGGGACCTACGAGCAGTACTTC. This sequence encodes CASNLGQGTYEQYF.

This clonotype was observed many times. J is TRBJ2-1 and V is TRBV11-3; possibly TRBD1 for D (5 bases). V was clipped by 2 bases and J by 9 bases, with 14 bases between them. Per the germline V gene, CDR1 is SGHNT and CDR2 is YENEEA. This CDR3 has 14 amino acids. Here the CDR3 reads CASSLSRVGGEQFF. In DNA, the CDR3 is TGTGCCAGCAGCTTATCCAGGGTGGGCGGTGAGCAGTTCTTC.

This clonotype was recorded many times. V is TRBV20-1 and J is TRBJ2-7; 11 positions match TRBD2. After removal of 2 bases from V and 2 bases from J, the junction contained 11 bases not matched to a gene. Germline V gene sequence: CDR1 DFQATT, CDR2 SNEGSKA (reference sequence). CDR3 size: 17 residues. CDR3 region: CSARRRTSGPKAYEQYF. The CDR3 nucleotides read TGCAGTGCTAGAAGGAGGACTAGCGGGCCCAAGGCCTACGAGCAGTACTTC.